Following are 12 T cell receptor beta chains from one sample sequenced in a study of T cells in Graves' hyperthyroidism and ophthalmopathy. The source material, RNA transcripts, was used to amplify TCR beta CDR3 regions. First-round RT-PCR with HTBI primers amplified the TCR CDR3 region. TCRdb processed the multiplex PCR reads anew with MiXCR; each CDR3 protein has one entry. The table lists 300,000 to 450,000 distinct CDR3 sequences, less than 15% of them singletons. The sequencing input was blood. The origin of the receptors is a woman between 18 and 30 years old with Graves' hyperthyroidism.

This clonotype was observed many times. The rearrangement joins TRBV12-3 or TRBV12-4 to TRBJ2-3; D not certain. The CDR3 has 14 residues. The V gene lost 3 bases and the J gene lost 0 bases, with 7 bases spanning the gap. The CDR3 DNA sequence: TGTGCCAGCAGTTTTACCGGAAGCACAGATACGCAGTATTTT. This gives the protein CASSFTGSTDTQYF.

The count of this clonotype is one. The chain has TRBV5-1 and TRBJ2-1; either TRBD1 or TRBD2 may supply D (5 bases each). With 6 bases removed from V and 2 bases from J, the gap between germline ends came to 12 bases. CDR1 is SGHRS and CDR2 is YFSETQ in the germline V gene. The CDR3 sequence is 14 residues long. The CDR3 DNA follows: TGCGCCAGCAATGGGGGTATGGCCTACAATGAGCAGTTCTTC. Protein sequence: CASNGGMAYNEQFF. The full variable domain, in which reference TRBV5-1 and TRBJ2-1 provide the parts outside the CDR3, is KAGVTQTPRYLIKTRGQQVTLSCSPISGHRSVSWYQQTPGQGLQFLFEYFSETQRNKGNFPGRFSGRQFSNSRSEMNVSTLELGDSALYLCASNGGMAYNEQFFGPGTRLTVL.

This clonotype was counted at least ten times. The chain joins TRBV6-5 to TRBJ2-3; 9 nucleotides line up with TRBD2. The CDR3 spans 16 residues. J gave up 1 base and V 2 bases, and 4 bases lay outside the gene matches. The V gene's germline CDR1 is MNHEY and CDR2 SVGAGI. The CDR3 reads CASSYGGGVGTDTQYF. The CDR3 region has the DNA TGTGCCAGCAGTTACGGCGGGGGGGTGGGCACAGATACGCAGTATTTT.

This clonotype was counted many times. The chain links TRBV7-3 to TRBJ1-1; TRBD1 is a possible D gene (5 bases). V was shortened by 5 bases and J by 6 bases, with 19 bases between the two germline ends. Germline CDR1 reads SGHTA; CDR2 reads FQGTGA. The CDR3 sequence is 15 residues long. The CDR3 DNA sequence: TGTGCCAGCAGCCCAACGGGGGAACTCAGTGCTGAAGCTTTCTTT. Protein: CASSPTGELSAEAFF.

This clonotype has a count of ten or more. The chain carries TRBV2 and TRBJ1-5; tentatively, D is TRBD1 (5 bases). CDR1 and CDR2 (germline): SNHLY, FYNNEI. The ends were cut back, 4 bases at V and 0 bases at J, with 10 bases in the middle. The CDR3 contains 15 residues. CDR3 sequence reads: CASSAGAFSNQPQHF. The CDR3 bases are TGTGCCAGCAGTGCCGGGGCGTTTAGCAATCAGCCCCAGCATTTT. The complete variable domain, with remaining parts taken from reference TRBV2 and TRBJ1-5, reads EPEVTQTPSHQVTQMGQEVILRCVPISNHLYFYWYRQILGQKVEFLVSFYNNEISEKSEIFDDQFSVERPDGSNFTLKIRSTKLEDSAMYFCASSAGAFSNQPQHFGDGTRLSIL.

V is TRBV27 and J is TRBJ1-2; 9 bases fit TRBD1. Trimming at V came to 3 bases and at J to 8 bases, leaving 13 bases not matched to a gene. Per the germline V gene, CDR1 is MNHEY and CDR2 is SMNVEV (reference sequence). This CDR3 comprises 16 residues. In nucleotides, the CDR3 is TGTGCCAGCAGTTTTTTTTCCACAGGGGGCGCGGAGGGCTACACCTTC. Its protein product is CASSFFSTGGAEGYTF.

This rearrangement joins TRBV10-3 to TRBJ2-5, with 9 bases that match TRBD2. Germline assignment: CDR1 ENHRY and CDR2 SYGVKD. The trim removed 8 bases at V and 5 bases at J, leaving 12 bases unmatched. This CDR3 is built from 15 residues. In DNA form, the CDR3 reads TGTGCCATCCGGGCTAGCGGGACACCGAGGGAGACCCAGTACTTC. Protein product: CAIRASGTPRETQYF.

The chain carries TRBV19 and TRBJ1-5; D gene ambiguous. CDR3 length: 15 amino acids. CDR1 LNHDA and CDR2 SQIVND come from the germline V gene (reference sequence). The ends were cut back, 3 bases at V and 0 bases at J, with 9 bases in the middle. The CDR3 DNA is TGTGCCAGTAGTATGGCCAGATATAGCAATCAGCCCCAGCATTTT. This translates into CASSMARYSNQPQHF.

The CDR3 region is CASSLGSWGQETQYF. Here the CDR3 DNA reads TGTGCCAGCAGTTTGGGTTCCTGGGGACAAGAGACCCAGTACTTC. V and J are TRBV6-1 and TRBJ2-5; D remains ambiguous. Trimming took 5 bases from V and 2 from J, leaving 15 bases between them. The CDR3 runs 15 residues. The V gene's germline CDR1 is MNHNS and CDR2 SASEGT.

This clonotype appeared many times. This chain joins TRBV5-1 and TRBJ1-6, with TRBD1 matching 7 bases. This CDR3 comprises 16 residues. From germline, CDR1 is SGHRS and CDR2 YFSETQ. V lost 4 bases, J lost 7 bases, and 11 bases stayed unmatched. The DNA of the CDR3 is TGCGCCAGCAGCGATACAGGGGCAGGAAGGAATTCACCCCTCCACTTT. It translates to CASSDTGAGRNSPLHF.

This clonotype has a handful of counts. This rearrangement joins TRBV7-9 to TRBJ2-1; 10 nucleotides agree with TRBD1. The CDR3 has 12 amino acids. Germline V gene sequence: CDR1 SEHNR, CDR2 FQNEAQ (reference sequence). Written as DNA, the CDR3 is TGTGCAGGACAGGGGGGAGTGAATGAGCAGTTCTTC. It translates to CAGQGGVNEQFF.

V gene TRBV5-1 combines with J gene TRBJ2-3; 8 nucleotides match TRBD2. Germline loops: CDR1 SGHRS, CDR2 YFSETQ. Germline trimming cut 5 bases from V and 3 bases from J; bases unmatched to any gene: 8. The CDR3 extends over 15 amino acids. The CDR3 sequence is CASRETSVSTDTQYF. The CDR3, as DNA: TGCGCCAGCAGGGAGACTAGCGTGAGTACAGATACGCAGTATTTT.